These 11 T cell receptor beta chains came from one sample sequenced in a study of T cells after yellow fever vaccination. TCRdb re-called the 5' RACE reads with MiXCR, one entry per CDR3 protein. The data show hundreds of thousands of distinct CDR3 sequences, 5.2% seen once. The sequenced sample was CD4+ T cells sorted from PBMCs, obtained on the day of the yellow fever booster vaccination. The receptors originated from a young man who received the YFV17D yellow fever vaccine.

This clonotype appeared many times. The chain uses TRBV5-1 and TRBJ2-1; D might be TRBD1 (5 bases). This CDR3 region has 13 residues. Germline assignment: CDR1 SGHRS and CDR2 YFSETQ. Trimming shortened V by 4 bases and J by 6 bases, and 11 bases separated the two germline ends. The CDR3 DNA reads as TGCGCCAGCAGCCGCGACAGAATCAATGAGCAGTTCTTC. Residues: CASSRDRINEQFF.

This clonotype was observed at least ten times. The genes are TRBV27 and TRBJ1-1; D unresolved. Trimming removed 5 bases from V and 0 bases from J, with 7 bases in between. There are 13 residues in the CDR3. CDR1 and CDR2 from the germline V gene are MNHEY and SMNVEV (reference sequence). In DNA form, the CDR3 reads TGTGCCAGCAGTGGCCTTTTGAACACTGAAGCTTTCTTT. It translates to CASSGLLNTEAFF.

This clonotype was detected only a few times. The CDR3 reads CASGNPTGTERRQFF. The DNA for the CDR3 is TGCGCCAGCGGGAATCCGACCGGGACAGAGAGAAGGCAGTTCTTC. The chain carries TRBV4-1 and TRBJ2-1, with 7 bases lining up with TRBD1. Germline V gene lookup returns CDR1 MGHRA and CDR2 YSYEKL. This CDR3 is built from 15 residues. V lost 8 bases and J lost 12; bases outside the gene matches: 19.

The CDR3 loop reads CASSPEIRQGNTEAFF. For the CDR3, the DNA is TGTGCCAGCAGCCCCGAAATCCGACAGGGGAACACTGAAGCTTTCTTT. The chain joins TRBV5-5 to TRBJ1-1, with 7 bases that match TRBD1. Germline lookup yields CDR1 SGHKS and CDR2 YYEKEE (reference sequence). V dropped 4 bases and J dropped 1; count of bases not matched to a gene: 10. The CDR3 runs 16 residues.

This clonotype came up a few times. V and J are TRBV20-1 and TRBJ2-3, with D tentatively TRBD2 (6 bases). CDR1 and CDR2 (germline): DFQATT, SNEGSKA (reference sequence). CDR3 length equals 13 residues. Trimming pared 0 bases from V and 10 bases from J, leaving 14 bases between. The DNA for the CDR3 is TGCAGTGCTAGAGATGATTCGGGGGAAGCGCAGTATTTT. Amino acids: CSARDDSGEAQYF.

This clonotype was seen more than once but under ten times. Here the CDR3 DNA reads TGTGCCAGCAGCTTAGGAGAGGTCAGGGGACCTCAGCCCCAGCATTTT. Its translation is CASSLGEVRGPQPQHF. The chain has TRBV7-2 and TRBJ1-5; maybe TRBD1 (6 bases). The V and J ends lost 1 base and 6 bases respectively, with 16 bases between them. The CDR3 is made up of 16 amino acids. Per germline, CDR1 SGHTA and CDR2 FQGNSA.

This clonotype was seen many times. The chain couples TRBV10-2 to TRBJ2-1; D call uncertain. V was trimmed by 2 bases and J by 8 bases, leaving 16 bases between them. The CDR3 spans 15 residues. CDR1 WSHSY and CDR2 SAAADI come from the germline V gene. The CDR3 DNA follows: TGCGCCAGCAGTGAGATAAGATGGTTTGGGGATGAGCAGTTCTTC. Its protein is CASSEIRWFGDEQFF.

This chain connects TRBV6-5 to TRBJ1-2; the D is unclear. Germline values: CDR1 MNHEY, CDR2 SVGAGI. The CDR3 covers 14 residues. V was shortened by 5 bases and J by 4 bases, with 14 bases between the two germline ends. CDR3 residues: CASSVTRQFYGYTF. CDR3 DNA sequence: TGTGCCAGCAGTGTTACTAGGCAGTTCTATGGCTACACCTTC.

This clonotype appeared many times. This sequence joins TRBV7-2 and TRBJ1-5; 10 bases are a match to TRBD1. Germline CDR1 is SGHTA and CDR2 is FQGNSA. This CDR3 comprises 16 residues. V lost 3 bases to trimming and J lost 2 bases; unmatched junction nucleotides: 4. The CDR3 reads CASSFSGTGGNQPQHF. CDR3 sequence (DNA): TGTGCCAGCAGCTTCTCCGGGACAGGGGGCAATCAGCCCCAGCATTTT. The variable domain in full, completed from reference TRBV7-2 and TRBJ1-5, reads GAGVSQSPSNKVTEKGKDVELRCDPISGHTALYWYRQSLGQGLEFLIYFQGNSAPDKSGLPSDRFSAERTGGSVSTLTIQRTQQEDSAVYLCASSFSGTGGNQPQHFGDGTRLSIL.

This clonotype showed up many times. The chain couples TRBV6-6 to TRBJ2-3; 9 positions agree with TRBD2. The CDR3 is made up of 12 amino acids. The J segment lost 10 bases and the V segment lost 5 bases, leaving 4 bases of the junction unmatched. The V gene's germline CDR1 is MNHNY and CDR2 SVGAGI (reference sequence). The CDR3 region has the DNA TGTGCCAGCAGTCTAGCGGGGAGGGCGCAGTATTTT. This encodes CASSLAGRAQYF.

This sequence joins TRBV29-1 and TRBJ1-1; D unresolved. CDR3 length equals 14 residues. V was clipped by 7 bases and J by 0 bases, with 15 bases between them. CDR1 and CDR2 (germline): SQVTM, ANQGSEA. The CDR3 region has the DNA TGCAGCGCCCTTCTAGGGTTAATGAACACTGAAGCTTTCTTT. Translated, it gives CSALLGLMNTEAFF.